The sequence of this T cell receptor beta chain was determined in a study of cytomegalovirus exposure and HLA in healthy donors (dated by TCRdb to about 2017). Study-wide context: An earlier analysis of about 530 of the donors reported 276 Gb of sequence data and 95 million to 130 million unique TCR beta sequences obtained from roughly 170 million T cells. An early release covering about 600 HLA-typed donors comprised 250 to 350 gigabases of sequencing data and tens of millions of unique TCR sequences. Of the 350 to 450 genotyped donors, 65% to 90% were placed in the genetic ancestry cluster associated with self-reported Caucasian donors. The aim of the study was to test whether cataloging public T cell receptors could identify signatures of past pathogen exposure. The study profiled the T cell repertoires of about 720 subjects by immunosequencing and related them to cytomegalovirus serostatus. In addition to the first cohort of roughly 700 subjects, a separate validation cohort of 120 different subjects was used. The study combined high-throughput TCR immunosequencing, statistical association of individual TCRs with disease status, and machine learning to predict cytomegalovirus infection status. To study patterns of TCR occurrence, a later analysis re-analyzed previously published TCR beta repertoires from 550 to 800 donors and added high-resolution HLA genotyping. Rather than using new phenotypic data, the later analysis identified candidate immune exposures from TCR beta sequences and from how often those sequences occurred across donors. To decide whether each TCR beta V gene segment behaved as functional or pseudogenic, an earlier analysis of some 580 of the donors relied on high-throughput TCR beta sequencing. Donor age, sex, ethnicity and CMV serostatus were collected together with the repertoire data. In a later genetic analysis, genome-wide SNP genotypes for about three fifths of the roughly 670 donors were used, and that subset was treated as a discovery cohort. Every discovery cohort repertoire had been produced on one sequencing platform. HLA typing covered class I and class II loci at four-digit resolution. Typing coverage varied by locus: roughly 629-640 donors for A, B, C, DRB1 and DQB1; approximately 500 for DQA1; more than 600 for DPA1; roughly 450 for DPB1. Roughly 5 DR-DQ haplotypes were handled as single units for association and clustering, since linkage in the cohort was strong. Among almost 400 genotyped donors of the cohort, an average of around 240,000 unique TCR beta nucleotide sequences were sequenced per donor, around 20% of them non-productive.

As for this clone: Its antigen has not been determined. No quality values exist for individual bases; no much larger clone is one base distant.

To prepare the library, the immunoSEQ multiplex PCR assay was applied. For the multiplex PCR, a mixture combining 60 forward primers for TCR Vbeta segments and 13 reverse primers for TCR Jbeta segments was used. The CDR3 region of rearranged TCR beta genes was amplified from genomic DNA by a multiplex PCR assay. Amplified TCR beta libraries were sequenced as 87-base-pair reads on the Illumina HiSeq System. Concerning the study's data processing: A later analysis tallied around 87 million unique TCR beta chains across the 650 to 750 repertoires, and some 10 million of those chains were shared by two or more donors. Raw reads were error-corrected and collapsed into unique sequences by a nearest-neighbor algorithm in which closely related sequences were merged to remove PCR and sequencing errors. CDR3 sequences were aligned to IMGT reference sequences to assign V, D and J gene segments. For a sequence to be retained, a match of at least six nucleotides to both a V gene segment and a J gene segment was required. Rearrangements were called productive when the CDR3 lacked stop codons and stayed in frame with V and J; all others were non-productive. Following IMGT convention, CDR3 was defined as the stretch from the second conserved V-encoded cysteine to the conserved J-encoded phenylalanine. The earlier analysis of some 550 of the donors excluded any sequence lacking an unambiguous match to a single V gene segment. An earlier analysis of 587 of the donors classified V segments as functional when productive rearrangements were above 56.7% and as segregating when the standard deviation between donors was above 5%. A statistical classification framework was built to diagnose cytomegalovirus status from the catalog of TCR beta chain sequences. A later analysis assigned V and J genes by comparing TCR nucleotide sequences with IMGT/GENE-DB human TR gene sequences. The TCRdist pipeline was used in a later analysis to assign CDR3 sequences and most-parsimonious VDJ recombination scenarios. In a later analysis, each TCR beta chain was defined by its CDR3 amino acid sequence together with its V-gene family, and reads without a unique V-gene family were excluded. In a later analysis, fewer than 650 highly shared, low-generation-probability nucleotide sequences were removed to address suspected cross-contamination and a sequencing artifact. For each public chain, a later analysis derived a clonal expansion index from normalized ranks of inferred template counts within each repertoire. A later analysis computed generation probabilities with a VDJ recombination model fitted to out-of-frame rearrangements, and checked the results against IGoR. In a later analysis, hypergeometric tests were used to score TCR-TCR, TCR-HLA and TCR-CMV co-occurrence, with a repertoire-size bias correction applied to TCR pairs. In a later analysis, false discovery rates were estimated by permuting HLA or CMV assignments 20 times. In a later analysis, co-occurring TCRs were grouped with DBSCAN, and TCRdist sequence similarity was added when clustering was performed within HLA-allele-positive subsets. Repertoires with fewer than 30,000 or more than 120,000 public chains were left out of co-occurrence clustering, as were a few repertoires with anomalous nucleotide sharing. TCRdb took over this immuneACCESS table, retaining in-frame rearrangements with V and J assigned. Such tables are incomplete; in checked studies, under half of the missing clones stem from an unresolved V gene, and the remainder is unexplained. The V and J calls and clone size were taken over from that table, and D and trimming were inferred from the DNA. This sample lists about 140,000 clones; 79% were detected once. The ten biggest clones cover roughly 6.8% of the sample.

General conclusions and limits of the study: This cohort had only TCR beta chains sequenced, and the lack of alpha or paired-chain data limited which features could be detected. Roughly uniform sequencing depth across donors was assumed in presence/absence analyses, although this assumption may not hold. The authors suggested that the approach could potentially be extended to other disease states and immunological phenotypes. A group of highly shared sequence variants was considered likely to be a technical artifact of the sequencing pipeline. According to a later analysis, parvovirus B19, influenza, CMV and Epstein-Barr virus appeared linked to several top co-occurrence clusters. Because the 87-base-pair reads could not distinguish some IMGT-functional V segments, including TRBV6-2 and TRBV6-3, those segments were excluded. CMV serostatus was the only immune exposure information available for the cohort. Most CMV-associated TCR beta chains appeared to be HLA-restricted in a later analysis, and the HLA associations seemed to be driven largely by CMV exposure. HLA typing was unavailable for some donors at each locus, so association tests used only the typed subset. Compared with the approximately 670-donor mean, donors in an Asian-associated ancestry cluster had fewer N-insertions in productive TCRs, according to a later genetic analysis. The study listed 150 to 200 TCR beta chains as associated with cytomegalovirus. About 15 rarely observed V segments, including chromosome 9 orphons, were excluded from the earlier analysis of almost 600 of the donors because counts were too low. In an earlier analysis of 587 of the donors, most TCR beta V segments appeared in productive rearrangements about 87% or about 30% of the time, broadly matching IMGT annotations. V-gene and J-gene trimming of TCR beta chains was associated with a missense DCLRE1C variant in a later genetic analysis, and the association was replicated in an independent cohort. Assigning TCR associations to individual alleles was difficult when HLA alleles, especially DR and DQ, strongly co-occurred. Linkage disequilibrium might explain the correlated functional status among segregating V segments, but an unknown experimental factor could not be excluded. A later analysis associated some 17,000 TCR beta sequences with specific HLA alleles at a false discovery rate of 0.05. Cytomegalovirus status was reported to be diagnosed by the classifier with high specificity and sensitivity in both the original and validation cohorts. A later analysis found that HLA-associated TCR beta chains were more clonally expanded and had lower generation probabilities than equally common non-associated chains. Most TCR sequences were observed very rarely across donors, whereas some public TCRs were present in many individuals. A further reported finding was that TCR beta sequences accurately predicted the HLA-A and HLA-B alleles for most subjects in the first cohort. In vitro tests confirmed that a few of the cytomegalovirus-associated TCR beta chains recognize cytomegalovirus antigens. In a later analysis, TCR association rates were found to vary across HLA loci, with the most associated TCRs seen for DRB1 alleles and the fewest for HLA-C alleles.

The cohort consisted of 600 to 700 healthy bone marrow donors. At the time of sampling, all cohort members were nominally healthy, though unrecorded immune exposures were likely present. The donor tested CMV seropositive, placing the donor among the 290 or so seropositive members of the cohort. A peripheral blood sample was collected from each donor, and TCR beta sequencing was performed on peripheral blood mononuclear cells. Genomic DNA extraction from the blood cell samples was performed with the Qiagen DNeasy Blood Extraction Kit. CDR1 and CDR2, looked up from the germline V gene (reference sequence), are MNHEY and SMNVEV. The V end gives up 4 bases and the J end 4 bases, leaving 3 bases in the junction not matched to a gene. Spanning cysteine to phenylalanine, the CDR3 consists of 14 amino acids. Just the 42-base CDR3 DNA is kept, in frame starting at base 1.

The chain employs TRBV27 and TRBJ1-1, and TRBD1 matches 10 of the central bases. Sequenced input: PBMCs. The TCR was taken from a man aged 40-49 years in good health and CMV-seropositive. In nucleotide form, the sequence is TGTGCCAGCAGTTGGACAGGGGGAGGCACTGAAGCTTTCTTT. It translates as CASSWTGGGTEAFF.